These 3 T cell receptor beta chains were all obtained from the same sample, sequenced in a study of OX40 agonist ivuxolimab in advanced cancers. Sequencing used immunoSEQ multiplex PCR; TCRdb keeps in-frame clones, though not all of them. The table has 84,000 or so clones, 94% seen once. The source was CD4+ or CD8+ T cells sorted from blood, collected in a trial of the OX40 agonist ivuxolimab. The origin of the receptors is an adult with an advanced solid tumor such as melanoma, head and neck, liver or kidney cancer.

The J gene is TRBJ2-1, the V gene TRBV11-3; 8 bases fit TRBD2. The length of the CDR3 is 18 residues. CDR1 is SGHNT and CDR2 is YENEEA in the germline V gene. V dropped 5 bases and J dropped 2; count of bases not matched to a gene: 14. The CDR3 sequence: CASSQLNVAGPPYNEQFF. Written as DNA, the CDR3 is TGTGCCAGCAGCCAGTTGAATGTAGCGGGGCCCCCCTACAATGAGCAGTTCTTC.

This clone was seen just once. The chain recombines TRBV11-2 with TRBJ1-2; D not resolved. Trimming took off 2 bases at V and 4 bases at J, with 8 bases between the two ends. This CDR3 has 13 amino acids. Germline CDR1 and CDR2: SGHAT and FQNNGV. In DNA form, the CDR3 reads TGTGCCAGCAGCTTAATGTCTTCCTATGGCTACACCTTC. Translating it yields CASSLMSSYGYTF.

V usage is TRBV27 and J usage is TRBJ2-3, with a possible D match to TRBD2 (5 bases). Deletions cut 7 bases from V and 4 bases from J, with 15 bases between. Germline loops: CDR1 MNHEY, CDR2 SMNVEV (reference sequence). The CDR3 extends over 14 amino acids. CDR3: CASMDGLEPDTQYF. The CDR3 nucleotides read TGTGCCAGCATGGATGGACTCGAGCCAGATACGCAGTATTTT.